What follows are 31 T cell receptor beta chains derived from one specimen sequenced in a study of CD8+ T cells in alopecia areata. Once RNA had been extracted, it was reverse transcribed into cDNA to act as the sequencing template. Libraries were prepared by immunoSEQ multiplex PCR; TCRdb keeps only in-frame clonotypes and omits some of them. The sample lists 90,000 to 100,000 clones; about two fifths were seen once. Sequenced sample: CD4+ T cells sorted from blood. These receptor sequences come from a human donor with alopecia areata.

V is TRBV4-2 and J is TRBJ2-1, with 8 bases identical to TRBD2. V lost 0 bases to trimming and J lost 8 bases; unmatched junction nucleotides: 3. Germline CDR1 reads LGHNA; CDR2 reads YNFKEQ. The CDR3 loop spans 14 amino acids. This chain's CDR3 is CASSQDRTSHEQFF. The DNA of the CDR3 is TGTGCCAGCAGCCAAGACAGGACTAGCCATGAGCAGTTCTTC.

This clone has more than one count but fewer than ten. Written as DNA, the CDR3 is TGTGCCAGCAGCTCCTATGATACGCAGTATTTT. Its protein is CASSSYDTQYF. The chain joins TRBV5-6 to TRBJ2-3; D ambiguous. The CDR3 is 11 amino acids. CDR1 SGHDT and CDR2 YYEEEE come from the germline V gene. Trimming took off 3 bases at V and 6 bases at J, with 5 bases between the two ends.

As DNA, the CDR3 is TGTGCCAGCAGTTACTCGGGGGGGAGCCTAGAAAAACTGTTTTTT. Its protein product is CASSYSGGSLEKLFF. The gene calls are TRBV6-6 and TRBJ1-4; weak D call: TRBD1 (5 bases). Trimming pared 0 bases from V and 8 bases from J, leaving 13 bases between. This CDR3 spans 15 amino acids. Germline values: CDR1 MNHNY, CDR2 SVGAGI (reference sequence).

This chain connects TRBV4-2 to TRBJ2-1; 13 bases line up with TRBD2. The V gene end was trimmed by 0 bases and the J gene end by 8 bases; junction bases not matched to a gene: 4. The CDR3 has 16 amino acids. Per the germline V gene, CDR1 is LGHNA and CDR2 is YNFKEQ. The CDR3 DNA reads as TGTGCCAGCAGCCAAGATCCGGGACTAGCGGGATATGAGCAGTTCTTC. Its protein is CASSQDPGLAGYEQFF.

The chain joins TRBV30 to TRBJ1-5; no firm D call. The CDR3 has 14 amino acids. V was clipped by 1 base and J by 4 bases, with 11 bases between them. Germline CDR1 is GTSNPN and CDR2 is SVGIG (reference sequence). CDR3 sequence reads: CAWSDGRLNQPQHF. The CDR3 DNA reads TGTGCCTGGAGTGATGGGCGGCTAAATCAGCCCCAGCATTTT.

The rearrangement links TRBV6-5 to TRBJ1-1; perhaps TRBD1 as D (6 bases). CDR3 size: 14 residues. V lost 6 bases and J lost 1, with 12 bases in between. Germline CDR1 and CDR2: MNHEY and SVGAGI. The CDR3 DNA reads TGTGCCAGCAGACCCTGGGACAAGAACACTGAAGCTTTCTTT. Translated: CASRPWDKNTEAFF.

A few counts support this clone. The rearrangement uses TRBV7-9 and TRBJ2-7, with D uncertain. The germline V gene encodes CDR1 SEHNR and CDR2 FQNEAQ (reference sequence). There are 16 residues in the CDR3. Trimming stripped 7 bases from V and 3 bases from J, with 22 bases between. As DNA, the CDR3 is TGTGCCAGCACCAACAAGTCCACGACATCCAGCTACGAGCAGTACTTC. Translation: CASTNKSTTSSYEQYF.

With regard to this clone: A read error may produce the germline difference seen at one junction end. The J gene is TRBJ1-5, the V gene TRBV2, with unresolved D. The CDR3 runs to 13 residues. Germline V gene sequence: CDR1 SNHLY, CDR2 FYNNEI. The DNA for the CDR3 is TGTGCCAGCAGTGAAGCAGTTAATCGGCCCCAGCATTTT. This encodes CASSEAVNRPQHF.

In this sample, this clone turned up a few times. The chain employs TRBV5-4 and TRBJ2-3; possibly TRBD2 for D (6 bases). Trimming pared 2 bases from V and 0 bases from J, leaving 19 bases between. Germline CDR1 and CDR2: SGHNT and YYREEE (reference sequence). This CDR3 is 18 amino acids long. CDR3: CASSFGLARRTSTDTQYF. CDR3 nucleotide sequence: TGTGCCAGCAGCTTTGGGCTAGCGAGACGTACTAGCACAGATACGCAGTATTTT.

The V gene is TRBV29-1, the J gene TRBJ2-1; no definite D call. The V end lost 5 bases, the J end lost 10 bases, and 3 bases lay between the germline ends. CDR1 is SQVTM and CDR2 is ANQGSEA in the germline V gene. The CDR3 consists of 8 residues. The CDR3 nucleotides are TGCAGCGTTAAGGAGCAGTTCTTC. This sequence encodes CSVKEQFF.

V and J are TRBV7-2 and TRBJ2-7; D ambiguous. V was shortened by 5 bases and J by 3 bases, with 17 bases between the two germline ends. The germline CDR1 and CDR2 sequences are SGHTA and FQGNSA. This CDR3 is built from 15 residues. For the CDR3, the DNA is TGTGCCAGCAGCACCTATGCTGGGGTCAACTACGAGCAGTACTTC. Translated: CASSTYAGVNYEQYF. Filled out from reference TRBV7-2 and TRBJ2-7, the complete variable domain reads GAGVSQSPSNKVTEKGKDVELRCDPISGHTALYWYRQSLGQGLEFLIYFQGNSAPDKSGLPSDRFSAERTGGSVSTLTIQRTQQEDSAVYLCASSTYAGVNYEQYFGPGTRLTVT.

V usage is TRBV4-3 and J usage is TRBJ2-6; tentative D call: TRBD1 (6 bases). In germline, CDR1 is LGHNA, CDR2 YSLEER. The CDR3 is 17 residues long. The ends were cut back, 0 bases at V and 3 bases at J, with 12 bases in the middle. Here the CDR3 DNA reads TGCGCCAGCAGCCAAGATTTGACAGGACGTGGGGCCAACGTCCTGACTTTC. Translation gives CASSQDLTGRGANVLTF.

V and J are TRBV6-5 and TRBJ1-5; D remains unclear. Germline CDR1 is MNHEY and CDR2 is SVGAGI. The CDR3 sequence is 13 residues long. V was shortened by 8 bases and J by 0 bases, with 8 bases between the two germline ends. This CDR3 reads CASSAGSNQPQHF. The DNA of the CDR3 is TGTGCCAGCTCTGCGGGTAGCAATCAGCCCCAGCATTTT.

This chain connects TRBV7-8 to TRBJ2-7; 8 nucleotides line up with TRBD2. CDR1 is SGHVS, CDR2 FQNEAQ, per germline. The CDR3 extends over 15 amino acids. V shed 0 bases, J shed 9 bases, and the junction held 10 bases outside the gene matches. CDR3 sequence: CASSLAGTRGPGQYF. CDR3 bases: TGTGCCAGCAGCTTAGCCGGGACTAGAGGTCCGGGGCAGTACTTC. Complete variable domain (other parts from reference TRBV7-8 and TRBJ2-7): GAGVSQSPRYKVAKRGQDVALRCDPISGHVSLFWYQQALGQGPEFLTYFQNEAQLDKSGLPSDRFFAERPEGSVSTLKIQRTQQEDSAVYLCASSLAGTRGPGQYFGPGTRLTVT.

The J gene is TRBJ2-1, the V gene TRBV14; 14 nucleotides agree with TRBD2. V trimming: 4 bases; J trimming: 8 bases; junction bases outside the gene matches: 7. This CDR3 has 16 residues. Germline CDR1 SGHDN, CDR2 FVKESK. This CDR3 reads CASSLPGLAGVYEQFF. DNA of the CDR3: TGTGCCAGCAGCCTACCGGGACTAGCGGGAGTCTATGAGCAGTTCTTC.

Written as DNA, the CDR3 is TGTGCCTGGAGTGCGGGGATCATTTTGAACACTGAAGCTTTCTTT. As protein: CAWSAGIILNTEAFF. J is TRBJ1-1 and V is TRBV30; D call uncertain. The CDR3 is 15 amino acids. Germline CDR1 GTSNPN, CDR2 SVGIG (reference sequence). Trimming removed 1 base from V and 0 bases from J, with 12 bases in between.

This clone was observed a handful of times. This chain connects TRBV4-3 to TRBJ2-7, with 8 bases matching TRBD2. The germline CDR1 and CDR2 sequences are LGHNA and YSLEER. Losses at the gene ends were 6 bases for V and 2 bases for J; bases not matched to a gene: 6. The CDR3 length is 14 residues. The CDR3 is CASSTTGGPYEQYF. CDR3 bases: TGCGCCAGCAGTACTACGGGGGGGCCCTACGAGCAGTACTTC.

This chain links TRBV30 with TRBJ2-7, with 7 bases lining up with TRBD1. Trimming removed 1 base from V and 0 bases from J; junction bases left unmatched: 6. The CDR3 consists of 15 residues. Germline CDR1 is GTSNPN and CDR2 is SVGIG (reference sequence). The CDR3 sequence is CAWSGPTGTSYEQYF. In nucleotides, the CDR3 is TGTGCCTGGAGTGGGCCGACAGGGACCTCCTACGAGCAGTACTTC.

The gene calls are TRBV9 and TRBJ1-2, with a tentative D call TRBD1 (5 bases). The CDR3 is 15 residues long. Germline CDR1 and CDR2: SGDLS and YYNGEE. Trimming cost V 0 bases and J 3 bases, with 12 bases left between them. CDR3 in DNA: TGTGCCAGCAGCGTAGCTTCCGGGGGGGACTATGGCTACACCTTC. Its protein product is CASSVASGGDYGYTF.

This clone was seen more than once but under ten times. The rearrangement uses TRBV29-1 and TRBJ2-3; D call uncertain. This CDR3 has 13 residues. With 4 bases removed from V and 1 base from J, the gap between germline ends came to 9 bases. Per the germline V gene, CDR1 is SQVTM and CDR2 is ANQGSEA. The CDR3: CSVGETGTDTQYF. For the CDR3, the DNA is TGCAGCGTTGGGGAAACTGGCACAGATACGCAGTATTTT.

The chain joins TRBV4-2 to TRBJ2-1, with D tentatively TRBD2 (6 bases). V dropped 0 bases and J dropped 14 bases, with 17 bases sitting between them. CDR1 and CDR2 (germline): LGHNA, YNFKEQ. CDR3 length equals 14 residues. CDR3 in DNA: TGTGCCAGCAGCCAAGACTCGGAGACTAGGGCAAAGTTCTTC. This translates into CASSQDSETRAKFF.

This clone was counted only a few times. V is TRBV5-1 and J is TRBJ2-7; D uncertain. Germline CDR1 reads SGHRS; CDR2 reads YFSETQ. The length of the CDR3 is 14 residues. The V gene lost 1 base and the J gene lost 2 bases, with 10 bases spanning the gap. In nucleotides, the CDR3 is TGCGCCAGCAGCTTGTACTGGTCTGCCTACGAGCAGTACTTC. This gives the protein CASSLYWSAYEQYF.

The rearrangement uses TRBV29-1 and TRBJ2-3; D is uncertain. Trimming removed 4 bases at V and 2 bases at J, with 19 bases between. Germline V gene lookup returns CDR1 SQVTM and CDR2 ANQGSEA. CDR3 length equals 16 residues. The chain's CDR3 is CSVVHRSQRITDTQYF. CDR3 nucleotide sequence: TGCAGCGTTGTCCACAGAAGCCAAAGAATCACAGATACGCAGTATTTT.

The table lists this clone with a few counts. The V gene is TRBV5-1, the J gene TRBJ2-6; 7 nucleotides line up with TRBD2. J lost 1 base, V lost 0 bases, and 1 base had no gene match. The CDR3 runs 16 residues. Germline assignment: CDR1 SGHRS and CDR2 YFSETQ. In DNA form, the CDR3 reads TGCGCCAGCAGCTTGGCGGGGGGATCTGGGGCCAACGTCCTGACTTTC. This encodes CASSLAGGSGANVLTF. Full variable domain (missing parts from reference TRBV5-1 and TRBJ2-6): KAGVTQTPRYLIKTRGQQVTLSCSPISGHRSVSWYQQTPGQGLQFLFEYFSETQRNKGNFPGRFSGRQFSNSRSEMNVSTLELGDSALYLCASSLAGGSGANVLTFGAGSRLTVL.

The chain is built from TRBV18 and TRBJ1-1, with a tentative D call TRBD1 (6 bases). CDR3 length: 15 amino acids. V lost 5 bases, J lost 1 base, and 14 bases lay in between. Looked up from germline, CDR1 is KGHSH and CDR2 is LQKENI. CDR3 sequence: CASSSNRVRNTEAFF. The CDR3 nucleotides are TGTGCCAGCTCATCAAACAGGGTTCGGAACACTGAAGCTTTCTTT.

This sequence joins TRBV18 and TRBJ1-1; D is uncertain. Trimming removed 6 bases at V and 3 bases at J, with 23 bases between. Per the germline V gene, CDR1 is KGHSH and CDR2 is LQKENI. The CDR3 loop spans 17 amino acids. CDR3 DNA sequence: TGTGCCAGCTCGCACCACGGCAGGTCGACCCCGGACACTGAAGCTTTCTTT. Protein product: CASSHHGRSTPDTEAFF.

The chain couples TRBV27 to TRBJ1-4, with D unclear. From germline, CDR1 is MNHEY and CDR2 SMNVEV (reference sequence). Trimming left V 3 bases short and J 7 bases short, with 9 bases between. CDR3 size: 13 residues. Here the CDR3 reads CASSFGSGEKLFF. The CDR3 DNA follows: TGTGCCAGCAGTTTTGGTAGCGGTGAAAAACTGTTTTTT.

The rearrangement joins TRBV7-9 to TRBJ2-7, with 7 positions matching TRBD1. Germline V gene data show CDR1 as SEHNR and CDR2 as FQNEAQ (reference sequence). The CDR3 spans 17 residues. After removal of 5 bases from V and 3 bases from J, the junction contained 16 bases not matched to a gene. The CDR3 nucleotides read TGTGCCAGCAGCACCCGACAGGGCTCCCCGAGACTCTACGAGCAGTACTTC. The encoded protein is CASSTRQGSPRLYEQYF.

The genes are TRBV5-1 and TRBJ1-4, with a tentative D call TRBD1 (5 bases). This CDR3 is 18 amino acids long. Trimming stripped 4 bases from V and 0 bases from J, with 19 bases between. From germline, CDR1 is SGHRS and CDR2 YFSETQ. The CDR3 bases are TGCGCCAGCAGCCCCGGTGACAGCCACGCTCCAACTAATGAAAAACTGTTTTTT. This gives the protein CASSPGDSHAPTNEKLFF.

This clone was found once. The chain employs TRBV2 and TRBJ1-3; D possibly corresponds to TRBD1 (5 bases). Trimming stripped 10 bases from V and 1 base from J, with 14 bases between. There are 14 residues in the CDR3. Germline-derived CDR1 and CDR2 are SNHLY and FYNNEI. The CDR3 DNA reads TGTGCCACCCAGGGAGGGGAATCTGGAAACACCATATATTTT. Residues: CATQGGESGNTIYF.

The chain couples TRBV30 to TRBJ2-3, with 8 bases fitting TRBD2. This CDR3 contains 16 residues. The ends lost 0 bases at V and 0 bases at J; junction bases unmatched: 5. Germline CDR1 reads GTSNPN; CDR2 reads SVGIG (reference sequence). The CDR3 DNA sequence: TGTGCCTGGAGTGTTACGGGGGGGCCAAGCACAGATACGCAGTATTTT. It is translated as CAWSVTGGPSTDTQYF.